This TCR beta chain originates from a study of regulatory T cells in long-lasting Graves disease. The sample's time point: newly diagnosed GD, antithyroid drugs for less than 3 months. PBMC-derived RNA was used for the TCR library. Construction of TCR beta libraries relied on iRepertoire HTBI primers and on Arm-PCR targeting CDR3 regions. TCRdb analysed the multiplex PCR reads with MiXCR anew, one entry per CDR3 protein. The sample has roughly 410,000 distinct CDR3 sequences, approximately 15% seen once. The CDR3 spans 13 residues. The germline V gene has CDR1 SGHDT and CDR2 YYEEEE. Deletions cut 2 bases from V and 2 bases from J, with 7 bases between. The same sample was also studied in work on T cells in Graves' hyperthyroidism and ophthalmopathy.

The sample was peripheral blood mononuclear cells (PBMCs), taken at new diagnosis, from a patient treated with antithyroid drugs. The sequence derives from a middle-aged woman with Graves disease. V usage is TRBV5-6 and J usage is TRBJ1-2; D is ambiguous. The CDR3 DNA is TGTGCCAGCAGCTTTCCGGGGAACTATGGCTACACCTTC. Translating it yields CASSFPGNYGYTF.